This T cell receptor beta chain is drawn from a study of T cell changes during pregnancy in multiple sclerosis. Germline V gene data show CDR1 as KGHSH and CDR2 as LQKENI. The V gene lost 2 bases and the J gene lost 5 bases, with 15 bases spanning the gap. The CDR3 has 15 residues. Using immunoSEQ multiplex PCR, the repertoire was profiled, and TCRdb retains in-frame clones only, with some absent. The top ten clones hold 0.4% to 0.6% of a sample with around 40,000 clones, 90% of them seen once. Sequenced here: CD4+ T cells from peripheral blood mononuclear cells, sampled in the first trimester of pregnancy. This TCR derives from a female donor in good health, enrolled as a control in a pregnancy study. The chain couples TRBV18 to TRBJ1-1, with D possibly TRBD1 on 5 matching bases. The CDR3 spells CASSPSGVRSTEAFF. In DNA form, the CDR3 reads TGTGCCAGCTCACCATCGGGGGTCCGTTCTACTGAAGCTTTCTTT.